Below, one TCR beta chain is given with its context. The target antigen is unknown. CDR1 SEHNR and CDR2 FQNEAQ come from the germline V gene (reference sequence). The V end was cut by 0 bases, the J end by 2 bases, with 10 bases between. This CDR3 has 15 residues. The table came from immunoSEQ multiplex PCR; TCRdb's copy has only in-frame clones and leaves some out. The top ten hold roughly 20% of the sample, which has about 20,000 clones, about nine tenths seen once. This sample stems from a study of T cells in localized non-small cell lung cancer. Notes on the study in general: Overall survival was longer when the density of T cells in the blood was higher.

V usage is TRBV7-9 and J usage is TRBJ2-5; D not certain. The source is a man aged 35-75 years with stage II squamous cell lung carcinoma. The source was PBMCs, collected before any cancer treatment. The CDR3 bases are TGTGCCAGCAGCTTAGCGATCGGGTGGCAAGAGACCCAGTACTTC. It specifies CASSLAIGWQETQYF. The full variable domain, in which reference TRBV7-9 and TRBJ2-5 provide the parts outside the CDR3, is DTGVSQNPRHKITKRGQNVTFRCDPISEHNRLYWYRQTLGQGPEFLTYFQNEAQLEKSRLLSDRFSAERPKGSFSTLEIQRTEQGDSAMYLCASSLAIGWQETQYFGPGTRLLVL.